This T cell receptor beta chain stems from a study of cytomegalovirus exposure and HLA in healthy donors. Regarding the study as a whole: In an earlier analysis, productive rearrangement rates for most beta V segments clustered near 87% or 30%. Several of the most significant clusters appeared, in a later analysis, to be linked to common viral pathogens. Excluded: some indistinguishable V segments such as TRBV6-2 and TRBV6-3.

On this clone itself: Its matching antigen is unknown.

13 Jbeta primers and 60 Vbeta primers were used for the PCR. The assay was immunoSEQ multiplex PCR, and TCRdb's table has in-frame clones only and misses some. This sample's clone table lists over 110,000 clones. Healthy individuals who donated bone marrow served as the donors. The CDR3 sequence is 13 residues long. Looked up from germline, CDR1 is SNHLY and CDR2 is FYNNEI. V was trimmed by 6 bases and J by 3 bases, leaving 11 bases between them. The sequenced sample was PBMCs. V gene TRBV2 combines with J gene TRBJ1-1, with D maybe TRBD1 (5 bases). The sequence was obtained from a male donor in good health and CMV-seronegative. In nucleotides, the CDR3 is TGTGCCAGCAGGGACAACGCACACACTGAAGCTTTCTTT. Protein sequence: CASRDNAHTEAFF.